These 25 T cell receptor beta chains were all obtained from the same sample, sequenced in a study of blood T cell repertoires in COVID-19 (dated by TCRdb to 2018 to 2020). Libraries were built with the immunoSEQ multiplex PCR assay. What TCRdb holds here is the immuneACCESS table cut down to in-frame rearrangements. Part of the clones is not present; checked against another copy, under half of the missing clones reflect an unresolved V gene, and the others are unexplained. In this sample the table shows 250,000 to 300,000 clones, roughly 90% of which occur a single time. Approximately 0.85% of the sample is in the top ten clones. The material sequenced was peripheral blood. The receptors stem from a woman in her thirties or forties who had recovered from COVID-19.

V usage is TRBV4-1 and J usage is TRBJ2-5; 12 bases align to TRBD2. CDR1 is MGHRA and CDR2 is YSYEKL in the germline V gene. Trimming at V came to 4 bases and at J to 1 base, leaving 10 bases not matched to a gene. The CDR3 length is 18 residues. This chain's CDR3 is CASSLRLLAGGLQETQYF. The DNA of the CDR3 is TGCGCCAGCAGCCTACGGCTACTAGCGGGAGGCCTCCAAGAGACCCAGTACTTC.

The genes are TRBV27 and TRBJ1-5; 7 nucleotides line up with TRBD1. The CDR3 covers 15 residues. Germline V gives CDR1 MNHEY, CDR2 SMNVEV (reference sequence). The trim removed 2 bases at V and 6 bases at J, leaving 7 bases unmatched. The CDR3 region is CASSLTGDRGQPQHF. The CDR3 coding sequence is TGTGCCAGCAGTTTAACAGGGGATAGGGGTCAGCCCCAGCATTTT.

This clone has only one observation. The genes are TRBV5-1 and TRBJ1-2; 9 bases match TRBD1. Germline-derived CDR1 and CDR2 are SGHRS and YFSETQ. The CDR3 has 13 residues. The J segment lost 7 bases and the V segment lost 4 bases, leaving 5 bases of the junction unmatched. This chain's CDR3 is CASSTGQGRGYTF. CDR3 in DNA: TGCGCCAGCAGCACGGGACAGGGTCGTGGCTACACCTTC.

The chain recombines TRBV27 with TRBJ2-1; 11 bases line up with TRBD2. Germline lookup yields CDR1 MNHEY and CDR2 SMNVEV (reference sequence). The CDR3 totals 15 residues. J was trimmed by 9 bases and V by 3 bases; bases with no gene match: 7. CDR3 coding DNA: TGTGCCAGCAGTTTTAGCGGGGGGGGGTGGGGTGAGCAGTTCTTC. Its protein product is CASSFSGGGWGEQFF.

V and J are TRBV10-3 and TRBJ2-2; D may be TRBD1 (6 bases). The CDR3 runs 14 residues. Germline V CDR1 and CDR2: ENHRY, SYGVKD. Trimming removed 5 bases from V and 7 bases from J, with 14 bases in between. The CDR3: CAISTQGSHGELFF. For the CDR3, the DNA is TGTGCCATCAGTACACAGGGTTCTCACGGGGAGCTGTTTTTT.

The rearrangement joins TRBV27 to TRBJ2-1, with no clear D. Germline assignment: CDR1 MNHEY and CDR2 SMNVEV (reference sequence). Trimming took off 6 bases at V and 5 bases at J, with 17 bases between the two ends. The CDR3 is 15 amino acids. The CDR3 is CASRGRLQAHNEQFF. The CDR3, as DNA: TGTGCCAGCAGAGGTCGACTCCAAGCGCACAATGAGCAGTTCTTC.

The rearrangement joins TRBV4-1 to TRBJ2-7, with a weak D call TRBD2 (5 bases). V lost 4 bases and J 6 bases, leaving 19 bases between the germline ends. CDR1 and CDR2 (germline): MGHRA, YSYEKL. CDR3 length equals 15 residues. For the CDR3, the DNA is TGCGCCAGCAGCCCATTATTGGGAGCGACCTCCGAGCAGTACTTC. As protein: CASSPLLGATSEQYF.

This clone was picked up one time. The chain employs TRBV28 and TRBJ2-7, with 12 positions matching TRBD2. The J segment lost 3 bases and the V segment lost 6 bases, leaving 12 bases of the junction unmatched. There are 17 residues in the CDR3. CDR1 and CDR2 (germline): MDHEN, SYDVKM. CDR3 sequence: CASRLVGGLAGDYEQYF. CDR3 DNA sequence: TGTGCCAGCAGACTGGTGGGGGGACTAGCGGGTGACTACGAGCAGTACTTC.

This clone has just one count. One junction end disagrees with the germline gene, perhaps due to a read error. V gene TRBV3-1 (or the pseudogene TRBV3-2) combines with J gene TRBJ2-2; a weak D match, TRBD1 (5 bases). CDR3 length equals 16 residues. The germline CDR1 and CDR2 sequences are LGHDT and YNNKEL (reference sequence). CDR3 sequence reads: CASRQVGHANTGELFF. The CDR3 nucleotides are TGTGCCAGCAGACAAGTCGGACACGCGAACACCGGGGAGCTGTTTTTT.

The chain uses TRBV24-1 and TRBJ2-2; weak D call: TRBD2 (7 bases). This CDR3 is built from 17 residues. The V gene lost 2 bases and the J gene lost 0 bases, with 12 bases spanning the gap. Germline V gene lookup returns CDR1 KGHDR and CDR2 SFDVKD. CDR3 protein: CATSDWRGGSNTGELFF. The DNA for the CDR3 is TGTGCCACCAGTGATTGGAGGGGGGGTTCGAACACCGGGGAGCTGTTTTTT.

This chain's CDR3 is CASSLIIGTGSEGANVLTF. In DNA, the CDR3 is TGTGCCAGCAGCTTGATTATCGGGACAGGGTCGGAGGGGGCCAACGTCCTGACTTTC. The rearrangement uses TRBV5-6 and TRBJ2-6, with 9 bases fitting TRBD1. CDR1 SGHDT and CDR2 YYEEEE come from the germline V gene. V shed 1 base and J 4 bases; nucleotides not matched to a gene: 12. The length of the CDR3 is 19 residues. The full variable domain, in which reference TRBV5-6 and TRBJ2-6 provide the parts outside the CDR3, is DAGVTQSPTHLIKTRGQQVTLRCSPKSGHDTVSWYQQALGQGPQFIFQYYEEEERQRGNFPDRFSGHQFPNYSSELNVNALLLGDSALYLCASSLIIGTGSEGANVLTFGAGSRLTVL.

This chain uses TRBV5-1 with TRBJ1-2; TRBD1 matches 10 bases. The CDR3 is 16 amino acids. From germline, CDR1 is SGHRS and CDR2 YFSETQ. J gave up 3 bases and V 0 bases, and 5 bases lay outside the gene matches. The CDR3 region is CASSLAGTGVDYGYTF. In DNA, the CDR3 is TGCGCCAGCAGCTTGGCCGGGACAGGGGTAGACTATGGCTACACCTTC.

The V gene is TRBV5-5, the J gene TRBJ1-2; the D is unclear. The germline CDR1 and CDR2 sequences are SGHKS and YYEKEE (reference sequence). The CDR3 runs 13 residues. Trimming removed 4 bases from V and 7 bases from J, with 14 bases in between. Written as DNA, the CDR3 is TGTGCCAGCAGCCCCCAGTTTCAGGTTGGCTACACCTTC. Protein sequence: CASSPQFQVGYTF.

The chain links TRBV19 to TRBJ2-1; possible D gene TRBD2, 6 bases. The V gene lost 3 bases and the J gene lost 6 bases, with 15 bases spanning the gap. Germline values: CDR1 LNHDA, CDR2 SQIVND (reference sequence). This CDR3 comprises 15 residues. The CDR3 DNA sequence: TGTGCCAGTAGTATCGGAACCGGGAGCGCCAATGAGCAGTTCTTC. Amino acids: CASSIGTGSANEQFF.

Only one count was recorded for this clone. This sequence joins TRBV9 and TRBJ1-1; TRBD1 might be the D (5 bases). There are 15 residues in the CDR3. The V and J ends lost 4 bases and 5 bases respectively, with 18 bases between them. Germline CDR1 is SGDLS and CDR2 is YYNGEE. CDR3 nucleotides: TGTGCCAGCAGCCCCCGTGGGGGGTCCAATACTGAAGCTTTCTTT. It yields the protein CASSPRGGSNTEAFF.

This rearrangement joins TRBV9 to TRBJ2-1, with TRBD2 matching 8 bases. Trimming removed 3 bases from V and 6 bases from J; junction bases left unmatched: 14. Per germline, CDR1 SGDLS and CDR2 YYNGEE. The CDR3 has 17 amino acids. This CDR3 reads CASSDPRTGTSSNEQFF. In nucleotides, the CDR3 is TGTGCCAGCAGCGACCCCAGAACCGGGACTAGTTCCAATGAGCAGTTCTTC.

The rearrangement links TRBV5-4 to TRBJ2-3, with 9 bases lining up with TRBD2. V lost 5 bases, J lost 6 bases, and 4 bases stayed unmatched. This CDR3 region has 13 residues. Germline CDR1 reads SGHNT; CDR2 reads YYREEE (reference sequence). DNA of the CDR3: TGTGCCAGCAGGGCTAGCGGGACGGATACGCAGTATTTT. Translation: CASRASGTDTQYF.

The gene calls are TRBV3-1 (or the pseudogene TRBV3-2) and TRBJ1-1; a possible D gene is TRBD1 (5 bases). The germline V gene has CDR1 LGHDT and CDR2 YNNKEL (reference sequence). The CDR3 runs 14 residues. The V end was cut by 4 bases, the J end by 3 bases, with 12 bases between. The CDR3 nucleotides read TGTGCCAGCAGCCCCACGGGGGGGTACACTGAAGCTTTCTTT. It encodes CASSPTGGYTEAFF.

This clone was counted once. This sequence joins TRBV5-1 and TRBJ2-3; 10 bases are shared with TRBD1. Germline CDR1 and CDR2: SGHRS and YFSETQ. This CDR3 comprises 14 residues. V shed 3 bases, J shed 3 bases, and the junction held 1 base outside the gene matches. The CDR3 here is CASSSGQGTDTQYF. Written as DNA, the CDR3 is TGCGCCAGCAGCTCGGGACAGGGGACAGATACGCAGTATTTT.

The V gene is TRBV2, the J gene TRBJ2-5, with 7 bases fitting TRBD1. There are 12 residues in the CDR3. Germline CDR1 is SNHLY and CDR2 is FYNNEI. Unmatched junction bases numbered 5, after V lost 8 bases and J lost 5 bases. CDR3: CASRQGVETQYF. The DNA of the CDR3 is TGTGCCAGCCGGCAGGGGGTCGAGACCCAGTACTTC.

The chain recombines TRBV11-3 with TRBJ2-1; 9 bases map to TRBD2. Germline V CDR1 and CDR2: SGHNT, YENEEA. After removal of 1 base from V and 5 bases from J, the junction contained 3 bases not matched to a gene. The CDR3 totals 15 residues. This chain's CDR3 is CASSLGLAANNEQFF. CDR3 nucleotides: TGTGCCAGCAGCTTAGGACTAGCGGCGAACAATGAGCAGTTCTTC. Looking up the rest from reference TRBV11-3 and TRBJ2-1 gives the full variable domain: EAGVVQSPRYKIIEKKQPVAFWCNPISGHNTLYWYLQNLGQGPELLIRYENEEAVDDSQLPKDRFSAERLKGVDSTLKIQPAELGDSAVYLCASSLGLAANNEQFFGPGTRLTVL.

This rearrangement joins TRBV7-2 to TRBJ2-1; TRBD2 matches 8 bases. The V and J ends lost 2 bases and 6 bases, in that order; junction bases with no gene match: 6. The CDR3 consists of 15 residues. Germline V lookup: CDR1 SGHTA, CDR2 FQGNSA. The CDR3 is CASSLLSGVGNEQFF. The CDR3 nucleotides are TGTGCCAGCAGCTTACTTAGCGGGGTGGGCAATGAGCAGTTCTTC.

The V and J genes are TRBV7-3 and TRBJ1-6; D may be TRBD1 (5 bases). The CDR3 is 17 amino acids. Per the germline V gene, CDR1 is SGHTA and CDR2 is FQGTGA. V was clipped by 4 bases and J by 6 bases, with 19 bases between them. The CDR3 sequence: CASSSPRGGEGNSPLHF. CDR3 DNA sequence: TGTGCCAGCAGCTCCCCGCGGGGGGGGGAAGGTAATTCACCCCTCCACTTT.

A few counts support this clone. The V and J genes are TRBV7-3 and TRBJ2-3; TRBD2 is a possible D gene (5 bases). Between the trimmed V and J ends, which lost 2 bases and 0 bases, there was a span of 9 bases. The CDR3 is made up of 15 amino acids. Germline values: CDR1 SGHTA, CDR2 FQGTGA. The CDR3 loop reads CASSLRGPSTDTQYF. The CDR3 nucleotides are TGTGCCAGCAGCTTACGCGGGCCCAGCACAGATACGCAGTATTTT.

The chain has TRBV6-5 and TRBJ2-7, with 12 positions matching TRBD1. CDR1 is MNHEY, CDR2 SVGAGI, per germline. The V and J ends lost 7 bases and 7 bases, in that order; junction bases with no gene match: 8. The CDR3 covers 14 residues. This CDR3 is CASNPGQGAQEQYF. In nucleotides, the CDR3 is TGTGCCAGCAATCCGGGACAGGGGGCGCAAGAGCAGTACTTC.